The clone carrying this T cell receptor (beta chain) occurred many times. Its antigen remains unidentified. The data were taken from a study of T cells in Graves' hyperthyroidism and ophthalmopathy. Study conclusions and caveats: Peripheral blood also featured most of the thyroid clonotypes expanded above 0.001.

This CDR3 is built from 13 residues. The germline gives CDR1 DFQATT, CDR2 SNEGSKA (reference sequence). V was cut by 3 bases and J by 3 bases, with 12 bases left in between. When ophthalmopathy did not progress within 18 months, Graves' hyperthyroidism was considered stable. Pregnant or lactating patients were excluded, as were those with uncontrolled infection or other autoimmune disease. PBMCs were collected from an approximately 10 ml volume of fresh peripheral blood. From RNA transcripts, TCR beta CDR3 regions were amplified. Primed by the HTBI set, a first-round RT-PCR was run on the TCR CDR3. TCRdb reprocessed the multiplex PCR reads via MiXCR and lists one record per CDR3 protein. The sample consists of 500,000 to 650,000 distinct CDR3 sequences, approximately 15% of them appearing once.

Sample: blood. This sequence originates from a woman in her forties with Graves' hyperthyroidism. The chain employs TRBV20-1 and TRBJ2-7, with D possibly being TRBD2 (5 bases). The CDR3 sequence: CSARKADVYEQYF. CDR3 DNA: TGCAGTGCTAGGAAAGCGGATGTCTACGAGCAGTACTTC.